This T cell receptor (beta chain) was obtained from a study of blood T cell repertoires in COVID-19 (dated by TCRdb to 2020 to 2022). Describing the broader study: The collaborator samples originated in the United States, Italy and Spain and spanned the acute and convalescent phases of COVID-19. The prospective study material was composed of cDNA or gDNA derived from T cells, B-cell-depleted T cells, or PBMCs. The dataset comprised deeply sampled blood TCRbeta repertoires from subjects exposed to, actively infected with, or recovered from COVID-19. A freely available public database, intended as a resource for researchers studying the immune response to SARS-CoV-2, is where the repertoires were released. The samples were drawn from the first 160 participants of the ongoing ImmuneRACE study and from 1,254 subjects provided by 6 global collaborators. Nearly every sample came with metadata listing a de-identified subject ID, COVID-19 status, age in years and sex. Where HLA class I and class II types were available, the types were taken from metadata supplied by the sample provider, not from assay-based typing. Broad study findings and their caveats: Clinical and demographic metadata were provided uncurated, with the amount varying by source and participant.

CDR1 and CDR2 are read off the germline V gene as MNHEY and SVGAGI. V and J lose 8 bases and 1 base, and a span of 11 bases separates them. The CDR3 sequence holds 13 residues, the cysteine and phenylalanine included. CDR3 DNA only is kept here, 39 bases in frame from base 1. Concerning this clone: Its target antigen remains unknown. Base qualities are not provided; no much larger clone lies one nucleotide away.

TCRbeta CDR3 regions were amplified from genomic DNA by means of the immunoSEQ Assay, a bias-controlled multiplex PCR. On the authors' methods: The number of nucleated cells in each sample was estimated from the amplification of reference gene primers within the assay. Sequence reads were collapsed and filtered to measure the absolute abundance of every unique TCRbeta CDR3 rearrangement. For each sample, productive Simpson clonality was calculated by taking the square root of Simpson's diversity index across productive rearrangements. The table comes from immuneACCESS by way of TCRdb, which keeps in-frame sequences with V and J called. Part of the clones is missing from these tables; in studies checked, under half for an unresolved V gene and the rest for unknown reasons. V, J and clone size reflect that table, while D and trimming were determined from the DNA. Present in this sample are roughly 150,000 clones, 70% to 85% of which were seen just once. Approximately 10% of the sample goes to the ten largest clones.

Collaborating institutions collected whole blood in K2EDTA tubes following their own protocols. For TCRbeta analysis, collaborators shipped samples in one of three forms: frozen whole blood, isolated PBMCs, or DNA extracted from either of those sample types. The rearrangement joined TRBV6-5 to TRBJ2-5; the D gene is possibly TRBD1, with 6 bases matching. This clonotype was sampled from a woman between 50 and 59 years old with acute or convalescent COVID-19. Sample: peripheral blood. The DNA reads TGTGCCAGCTGTCCGACAGGCCAAGAGACCCAGTACTTC. This is translated as CASCPTGQETQYF.